Following are 26 T cell receptor beta chains from one sample sequenced in a study of CD8 T cells in ankylosing spondylitis. TCRdb independently ran MiXCR on the 5' RACE reads; one entry per CDR3 protein. The top ten hold 6% to 8% of the sample, which has a few hundred thousand distinct CDR3 sequences, about 11% seen once. The sequenced material came from blood, either unsorted or a sorted T cell fraction (not recorded which). Receptors originate from a male donor with ankylosing spondylitis or in good health (not recorded which).

Ten or more counts support this clonotype. This rearrangement joins TRBV5-1 to TRBJ2-1; TRBD1 matches at 10 bases. The CDR3 is made up of 17 amino acids. Germline CDR1 and CDR2: SGHRS and YFSETQ. The junction had 10 bases not matched to a gene; V was cut back by 4 bases and J by 3 bases. CDR3 in DNA: TGCGCCAGCAGCAAGGGACAGGGGAATGTTTTCTACAATGAGCAGTTCTTC. Its protein is CASSKGQGNVFYNEQFF.

This clonotype has at least ten counts. The chain carries TRBV19 and TRBJ1-1, with D maybe TRBD1 (6 bases). The CDR3 length is 14 residues. CDR1 is LNHDA and CDR2 is SQIVND in the germline V gene (reference sequence). Trimming took off 5 bases at V and 4 bases at J, with 14 bases between the two ends. The CDR3 DNA reads as TGTGCCAGTAGTCCCGTTGGAGGGGGCACTGAAGCTTTCTTT. Translation gives CASSPVGGGTEAFF.

This clonotype was recorded many times. This chain uses TRBV28 with TRBJ2-7; 9 bases align to TRBD1. The CDR3 totals 14 residues. CDR1 is MDHEN, CDR2 SYDVKM, per germline. Trimming cost V 6 bases and J 3 bases; bases outside gene matches: 6. The CDR3 loop is CASSPMGQGYEQYF. Written as DNA, the CDR3 is TGTGCCAGCAGCCCTATGGGACAGGGCTACGAGCAGTACTTC.

This clonotype was seen ten or more times. The V and J genes are TRBV12-3 or TRBV12-4 and TRBJ2-5; possibly TRBD2 for D (5 bases). The length of the CDR3 is 11 residues. V lost 7 bases and J lost 7, with 10 bases in between. CDR3 amino acids: CASTTSGTQYF. CDR3 nucleotide sequence: TGTGCCAGCACCACCAGCGGGACCCAGTACTTC.

Ten or more counts support this clonotype. This sequence joins TRBV10-3 and TRBJ2-1; D might be TRBD2 (5 bases). The V and J ends lost 0 bases and 11 bases respectively, with 14 bases between them. The length of the CDR3 is 14 residues. CDR1 and CDR2 (germline): ENHRY, SYGVKD. CDR3 coding DNA: TGTGCCATCAGTGAGTCGGGCCCTCTAGCAAAGCAGTTCTTC. Its translation: CAISESGPLAKQFF.

This clonotype has ten or more counts. This chain connects TRBV5-1 to TRBJ2-1; D is tentatively TRBD1 or TRBD2 (5 bases each). The CDR3 is made up of 14 amino acids. Germline V lookup: CDR1 SGHRS, CDR2 YFSETQ. The V end was cut by 1 base, the J end by 9 bases, with 14 bases between. CDR3 sequence reads: CASSLRLDGGEQFF. The DNA for the CDR3 is TGCGCCAGCAGCTTGAGGCTAGATGGGGGTGAGCAGTTCTTC.

The table lists this clonotype with many counts. The V gene is TRBV29-1, the J gene TRBJ2-3; D is unresolved. The germline V gene encodes CDR1 SQVTM and CDR2 ANQGSEA. Deletions cut 3 bases from V and 3 bases from J, with 7 bases between. CDR3 length: 12 amino acids. CDR3 in amino acids: CSVDPGTDTQYF. The CDR3 nucleotides read TGCAGCGTTGATCCAGGTACAGATACGCAGTATTTT.

The V call is TRBV2, the J call TRBJ1-5, with 7 bases aligning to TRBD1. There are 15 residues in the CDR3. Germline CDR1 SNHLY, CDR2 FYNNEI. Trimming removed 2 bases from V and 4 bases from J; junction bases left unmatched: 5. The CDR3 sequence: CASSESRQGNQPQHF. The CDR3 nucleotides read TGTGCCAGCAGTGAATCACGACAGGGAAATCAGCCCCAGCATTTT.

This clonotype was observed many times. V gene TRBV20-1 combines with J gene TRBJ2-2, with D possibly being TRBD1 (7 bases). V was trimmed by 5 bases and J by 14 bases, leaving 21 bases between them. This CDR3 is 13 amino acids long. Germline CDR1 DFQATT, CDR2 SNEGSKA (reference sequence). This chain's CDR3 is CSASGGWGPNLFF. The CDR3 DNA reads as TGCAGTGCTTCAGGGGGGTGGGGGCCTAATCTGTTTTTT.

This clonotype was recorded many times. The rearrangement uses TRBV20-1 and TRBJ2-1; D is ambiguous. The CDR3 contains 15 residues. Trimming pared 1 base from V and 2 bases from J, leaving 12 bases between. Germline CDR1 reads DFQATT; CDR2 reads SNEGSKA (reference sequence). CDR3 DNA sequence: TGCAGTGCTAGAGTTCCCCGGGTTGCCTACAATGAGCAGTTCTTC. Residues: CSARVPRVAYNEQFF.

The chain is built from TRBV29-1 and TRBJ2-7, with no clear D. Germline CDR1 and CDR2: SQVTM and ANQGSEA. V lost 4 bases and J 1 base, leaving 2 bases between the germline ends. The CDR3 is 10 residues long. CDR3 nucleotide sequence: TGCAGCGTTGCTTCCTACGAGCAGTACTTC. Protein product: CSVASYEQYF.

This clonotype was picked up many times. The chain carries TRBV29-1 and TRBJ2-1; 10 bases agree with TRBD2. The CDR3 totals 13 residues. With 5 bases clipped from V and 7 bases from J, the junction kept 5 bases outside the gene matches. Germline CDR1 reads SQVTM; CDR2 reads ANQGSEA. CDR3 DNA sequence: TGCAGCGTTCAGGCTAGCGGGGGAAATGAGCAGTTCTTC. Translation: CSVQASGGNEQFF.

This rearrangement joins TRBV2 to TRBJ1-5; D is unresolved. With 3 bases removed from V and 1 base from J, the gap between germline ends came to 7 bases. The V gene's germline CDR1 is SNHLY and CDR2 FYNNEI. The CDR3 contains 14 residues. The CDR3 here is CASSEWNSNQPQHF. CDR3 DNA sequence: TGTGCCAGCAGTGAGTGGAACAGCAATCAGCCCCAGCATTTT.

This clonotype was recorded at least ten times. J is TRBJ1-2 and V is TRBV27, with D hard to call. In germline, CDR1 is MNHEY, CDR2 SMNVEV (reference sequence). The CDR3 has 15 residues. The V end lost 2 bases, the J end lost 7 bases, and 17 bases lay between the germline ends. CDR3 sequence: CASSLIGNSAGGYTF. The CDR3 nucleotides read TGTGCCAGCAGTTTAATCGGGAATTCCGCGGGTGGCTACACCTTC.

This clonotype showed up many times. J is TRBJ1-2 and V is TRBV4-1, with 7 bases fitting TRBD1. The CDR3 is 13 amino acids. The V segment lost 2 bases and the J segment 7 bases; nucleotides outside the gene matches: 4. The V gene's germline CDR1 is MGHRA and CDR2 YSYEKL. The CDR3 bases are TGCGCCAGCAGCCAATACGACAGGGCTGGCTACACCTTC. Translation gives CASSQYDRAGYTF.

The chain uses TRBV5-5 and TRBJ2-3; 8 bases are a match to TRBD1. V shed 3 bases and J 2 bases; nucleotides not matched to a gene: 5. CDR3 size: 15 residues. Germline lookup yields CDR1 SGHKS and CDR2 YYEKEE (reference sequence). The CDR3 region is CASSSDRGNTDTQYF. In DNA, the CDR3 is TGTGCCAGCAGCTCCGACAGGGGTAACACAGATACGCAGTATTTT.

This clonotype was counted at least ten times. The CDR3 sequence is CSGRGATPITDTQYF. The CDR3 bases are TGCAGCGGCCGAGGGGCTACCCCTATCACAGATACGCAGTATTTT. The rearrangement uses TRBV29-1 and TRBJ2-3, with D perhaps matching TRBD1 or TRBD2 (5 bases each). Germline V CDR1 and CDR2: SQVTM, ANQGSEA. This CDR3 contains 15 residues. Trimming left V 7 bases short and J 2 bases short, with 19 bases between.

CDR3: CASSQAGGPIPEQFF. Written as DNA, the CDR3 is TGCGCCAGCAGCCAAGCTGGGGGGCCCATCCCAGAGCAGTTCTTC. This chain joins TRBV4-1 and TRBJ2-1; D possibly matches TRBD1 or TRBD2 (6 bases each). The ends were cut back, 1 base at V and 10 bases at J, with 17 bases in the middle. The CDR3 contains 15 residues. CDR1 and CDR2 from the germline V gene are MGHRA and YSYEKL.

The chain links TRBV4-2 to TRBJ2-7, with D perhaps TRBD1 (5 bases). Germline V gene data show CDR1 as LGHNA and CDR2 as YNFKEQ. The V gene lost 1 base and the J gene lost 2 bases, with 12 bases spanning the gap. This CDR3 contains 15 residues. The CDR3 loop reads CASSQVFDSPYEQYF. Written as DNA, the CDR3 is TGTGCCAGCAGCCAAGTGTTCGACAGCCCCTACGAGCAGTACTTC.

This chain connects TRBV11-2 to TRBJ2-7, with a weak D call TRBD2 (5 bases). The CDR3 length is 16 residues. V lost 5 bases and J 4 bases, leaving 21 bases between the germline ends. CDR1 is SGHAT and CDR2 is FQNNGV in the germline V gene. CDR3 nucleotide sequence: TGTGCCAGCAGCCCCTGGCGTGGACTGGAGTCATACGAGCAGTACTTC. Amino acids: CASSPWRGLESYEQYF.

This clonotype has just a few counts. The V gene is TRBV2, the J gene TRBJ2-3, with D possibly matching TRBD2 (5 bases). This CDR3 contains 17 residues. Germline V gives CDR1 SNHLY, CDR2 FYNNEI. The V and J ends lost 4 bases and 3 bases respectively, with 20 bases between them. The chain's CDR3 is CASSVYSDGSRTDTQYF. The CDR3 nucleotides are TGTGCCAGCAGTGTATATAGCGATGGGTCCAGAACAGATACGCAGTATTTT.

In its sample, this clonotype was seen a few times. This rearrangement joins TRBV19 to TRBJ2-1; 9 bases map to TRBD2. In germline, CDR1 is LNHDA, CDR2 SQIVND (reference sequence). V lost 3 bases to trimming and J lost 0 bases; unmatched junction nucleotides: 15. This CDR3 spans 20 amino acids. CDR3 loop: CASSIELGQQLAGSYNEQFF. CDR3 coding DNA: TGTGCCAGTAGTATTGAACTGGGACAGCAACTAGCGGGCTCCTACAATGAGCAGTTCTTC.

The chain carries TRBV7-2 and TRBJ2-5; tentative D call: TRBD2 (6 bases). CDR3 length: 14 amino acids. Trimming stripped 5 bases from V and 4 bases from J, with 14 bases between. Germline CDR1 and CDR2: SGHTA and FQGNSA. Written as DNA, the CDR3 is TGTGCCAGCAGCCCTGTCCGGAGGGGAGAGACCCAGTACTTC. Its translation is CASSPVRRGETQYF.

This clonotype appeared many times. The CDR3 reads CSAKNRDGQYGYTF. The CDR3, as DNA: TGCAGTGCTAAGAACCGGGATGGACAGTATGGCTACACCTTC. J is TRBJ1-2 and V is TRBV20-1; D is perhaps TRBD1 (6 bases). Trimming pared 4 bases from V and 5 bases from J, leaving 17 bases between. This CDR3 is built from 14 residues. CDR1 and CDR2 (germline): DFQATT, SNEGSKA (reference sequence).

There are many counts of this clonotype. The gene calls are TRBV12-3 or TRBV12-4 and TRBJ2-1; D gene unclear. V was shortened by 7 bases and J by 5 bases, with 9 bases between the two germline ends. The CDR3 has 12 residues. DNA of the CDR3: TGTGCCAGCACCTCCCGGAACAATGAGCAGTTCTTC. Protein product: CASTSRNNEQFF.

This clonotype was seen ten or more times. CDR3 nucleotides: TGCAGTTGTGACAGGGGCCAGGTCGTGGCTTTCTTT. Amino acids: CSCDRGQVVAFF. The chain has TRBV20-1 and TRBJ1-1; 8 bases align to TRBD1. V dropped 8 bases and J dropped 11; count of bases not matched to a gene: 13. The CDR3 is 12 residues long. Germline CDR1 and CDR2: DFQATT and SNEGSKA (reference sequence).